This TCR beta chain was captured in a study of blood T cell repertoires in COVID-19. Overall study context: Both acute and convalescent COVID-19 samples were obtained from the United States, Italy and Spain. T cells, B-cell-depleted T cells, or PBMCs provided the cDNA or gDNA that served as material.

Source study methods: Counts of nucleated cells, estimated from reference gene primer amplification, were obtained. This table comes from immunoSEQ multiplex PCR, and its TCRdb copy is limited to in-frame clones, with some not included. V and J calls and clone size are those listed in that table; D and trimming were worked out from the DNA. The repertoire includes about 75,000 clones, around 74% of them detected once, and roughly 2.6% sits in the top ten. V lost 5 bases to trimming and J lost 1 base; unmatched junction nucleotides: 11. CDR1 is SGHTA, CDR2 FQGNSA, per germline. This CDR3 has 17 residues.

The receptor was derived from a human donor with acute or convalescent COVID-19. The donor label of this sample is uncertain. The genes are TRBV7-2 and TRBJ2-4; 7 positions agree with TRBD1. Sequenced: peripheral blood. The CDR3 spells CASSVQTGNWAKNIQYF. Here the CDR3 DNA reads TGTGCCAGCAGCGTCCAGACAGGGAATTGGGCCAAAAACATTCAGTACTTC. The full variable domain, in which reference TRBV7-2 and TRBJ2-4 provide the parts outside the CDR3, is GAGVSQSPSNKVTEKGKDVELRCDPISGHTALYWYRQSLGQGLEFLIYFQGNSAPDKSGLPSDRFSAERTGGSVSTLTIQRTQQEDSAVYLCASSVQTGNWAKNIQYFGAGTRLSVL.